These 7 T cell receptor beta chains were sequenced from one sample in a study of breast tumors, draining lymph nodes, adjacent tissues. Samples came from axillary lymph nodes draining the breast cancer. TCRdb reprocessed the multiplex PCR reads with MiXCR, giving one entry per CDR3 protein. The sample consists of nearly 200,000 distinct CDR3 sequences, over 25% of them appearing once. Material for sequencing was axillary lymph node tissue. Every receptor here comes from a female donor with breast cancer. Some clones in this sample may be carry-over from other donors' samples.

This chain joins TRBV20-1 and TRBJ1-5, with 9 bases fitting TRBD1. Germline CDR1 is DFQATT and CDR2 is SNEGSKA (reference sequence). The CDR3 runs to 16 residues. Trimming removed 2 bases from V and 1 base from J; junction bases left unmatched: 6. DNA of the CDR3: TGCAGTGCTAGATCGTCGGGGACAGGGAGCAATCAGCCCCAGCATTTT. Protein sequence: CSARSSGTGSNQPQHF.

This clonotype was recorded at least ten times. A much larger clone differs from this one at a single base, so this may be a read error. The final CDR3 position lacks the conserved phenylalanine or tryptophan, pointing to a likely read error. The J gene is TRBJ2-5, the V gene TRBV9; the match to TRBD1 covers 7 bases. The J segment lost 4 bases and the V segment lost 5 bases, leaving 5 bases of the junction unmatched. Germline V gene sequence: CDR1 SGDLS, CDR2 YYNGEE. The CDR3 has 13 amino acids. In DNA form, the CDR3 reads TGTGCCAGCAGTACGGGACAGACAGAGACCCAGTACTCC. Protein: CASSTGQTETQYS.

CDR3 DNA sequence: TGTACCAGCGGGTGGGTGGACGAGCAGTACTTC. Amino acid sequence: CTSGWVDEQYF. This sequence joins TRBV10-3 and TRBJ2-7, with D tentatively TRBD2 (6 bases). Germline CDR1 reads ENHRY; CDR2 reads SYGVKD. This CDR3 region has 11 residues.

The chain combines TRBV12-3 or TRBV12-4 with TRBJ1-3; D gene ambiguous. This CDR3 has 15 residues. V was clipped by 6 bases and J by 2 bases, with 14 bases between them. This CDR3 is CASSRRSGAGNTIYF. The CDR3 DNA is TGTGCCAGCAGCCGACGATCCGGGGCTGGAAACACCATATATTTT.

The gene calls are TRBV30 and TRBJ1-3, with TRBD1 matching over 7 bases. This CDR3 spans 17 amino acids. With V trimmed by 1 base and J by 4 bases, 13 bases remained unmatched. CDR1 GTSNPN and CDR2 SVGIG come from the germline V gene (reference sequence). The CDR3 DNA is TGTGCCTGGAGTGCCCAGCTTCCAGGGGGTGTAGGAAACACCATATATTTT. The encoded protein is CAWSAQLPGGVGNTIYF. The variable domain in full, completed from reference TRBV30 and TRBJ1-3, reads SQTIHQWPATLVQPVGSPLSLECTVEGTSNPNLYWYRQAAGRGLQLLFYSVGIGQISSEVPQNLSASRPQDRQFILSSKKLLLSDSGFYLCAWSAQLPGGVGNTIYFGEGSWLTVV.

This clonotype showed up many times. The V gene is TRBV5-1, the J gene TRBJ2-7; TRBD2 matches at 10 bases. The CDR3 covers 15 residues. CDR1 SGHRS and CDR2 YFSETQ come from the germline V gene. The J segment lost 0 bases and the V segment lost 6 bases, leaving 6 bases of the junction unmatched. This CDR3 reads CASTISSGSSYEQYF. Here the CDR3 DNA reads TGCGCCAGCACCATCTCTAGCGGGAGCTCCTACGAGCAGTACTTC.

This clonotype was counted many times. The chain combines TRBV12-3 or TRBV12-4 with TRBJ1-5, with 7 bases fitting TRBD1. The V and J ends lost 3 bases and 10 bases, in that order; junction bases with no gene match: 12. The CDR3 covers 15 residues. CDR3 sequence: CASSFNRGPPEPQHF. CDR3 nucleotide sequence: TGTGCCAGCAGTTTTAACAGGGGCCCTCCGGAACCCCAGCATTTT.